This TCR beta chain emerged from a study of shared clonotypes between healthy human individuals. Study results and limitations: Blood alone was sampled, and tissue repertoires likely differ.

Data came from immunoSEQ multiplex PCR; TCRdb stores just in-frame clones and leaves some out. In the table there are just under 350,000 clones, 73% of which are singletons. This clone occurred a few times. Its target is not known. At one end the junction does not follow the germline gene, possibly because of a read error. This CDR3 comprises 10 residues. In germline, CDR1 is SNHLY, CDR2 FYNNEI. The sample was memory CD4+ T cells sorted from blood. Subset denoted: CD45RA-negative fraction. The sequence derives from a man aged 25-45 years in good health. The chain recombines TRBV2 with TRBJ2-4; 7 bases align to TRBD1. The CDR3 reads CASSFKQGNF. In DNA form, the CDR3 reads TGTGCCAGCAGTTTTAAACAGGGGAACTTC.